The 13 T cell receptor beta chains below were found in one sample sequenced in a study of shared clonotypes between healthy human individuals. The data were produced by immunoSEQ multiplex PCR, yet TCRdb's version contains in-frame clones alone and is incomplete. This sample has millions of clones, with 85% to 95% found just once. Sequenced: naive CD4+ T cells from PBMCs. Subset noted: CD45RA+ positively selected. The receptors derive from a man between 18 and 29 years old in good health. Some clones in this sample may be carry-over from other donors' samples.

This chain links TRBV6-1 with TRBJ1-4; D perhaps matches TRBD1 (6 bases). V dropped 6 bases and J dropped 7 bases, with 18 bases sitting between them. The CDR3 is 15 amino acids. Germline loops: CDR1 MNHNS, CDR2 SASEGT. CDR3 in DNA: TGTGCCAGCAGCCGTGACAGGCAGATCGGTGAAAAACTGTTTTTT. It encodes CASSRDRQIGEKLFF.

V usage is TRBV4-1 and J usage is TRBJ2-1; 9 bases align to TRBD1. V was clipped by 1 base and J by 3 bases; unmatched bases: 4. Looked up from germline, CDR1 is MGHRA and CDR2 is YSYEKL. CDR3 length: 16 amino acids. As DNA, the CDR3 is TGCGCCAGCAGCCAAGTACAGGGGGCAAGCTACAATGAGCAGTTCTTC. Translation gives CASSQVQGASYNEQFF.

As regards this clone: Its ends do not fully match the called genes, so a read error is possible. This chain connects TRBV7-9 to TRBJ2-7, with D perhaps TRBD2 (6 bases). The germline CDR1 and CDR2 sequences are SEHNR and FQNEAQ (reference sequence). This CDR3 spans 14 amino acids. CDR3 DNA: TGTGCCAGCACCTTAACGGGACTCGACTACGAGCAGTACTTC. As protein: CASTLTGLDYEQYF.

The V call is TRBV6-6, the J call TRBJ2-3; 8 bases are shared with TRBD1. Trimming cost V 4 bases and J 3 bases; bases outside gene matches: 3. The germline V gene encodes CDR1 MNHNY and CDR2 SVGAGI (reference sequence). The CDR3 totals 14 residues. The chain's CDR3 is CASSSWDRTDTQYF. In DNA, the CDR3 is TGTGCCAGCAGTTCATGGGACAGGACAGATACGCAGTATTTT.

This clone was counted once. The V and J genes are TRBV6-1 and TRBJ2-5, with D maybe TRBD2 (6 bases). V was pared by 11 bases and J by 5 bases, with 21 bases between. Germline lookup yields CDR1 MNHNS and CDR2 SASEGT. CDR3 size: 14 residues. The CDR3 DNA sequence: TGTGCCTCCAGAGGAGGGTCCTCAGGGGAGACCCAGTACTTC. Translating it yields CASRGGSSGETQYF.

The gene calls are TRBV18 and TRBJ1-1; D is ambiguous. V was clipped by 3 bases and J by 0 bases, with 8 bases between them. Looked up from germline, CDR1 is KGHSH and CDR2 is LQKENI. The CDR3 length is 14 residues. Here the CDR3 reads CASSPRLVNTEAFF. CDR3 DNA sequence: TGTGCCAGCTCACCGAGGTTAGTGAACACTGAAGCTTTCTTT.

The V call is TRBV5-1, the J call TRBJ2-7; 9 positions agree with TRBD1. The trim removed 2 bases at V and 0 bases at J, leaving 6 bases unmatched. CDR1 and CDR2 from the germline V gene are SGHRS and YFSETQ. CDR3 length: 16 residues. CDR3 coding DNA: TGCGCCAGCAGCTTTAACGGACAGGGGAGCTCCTACGAGCAGTACTTC. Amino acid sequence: CASSFNGQGSSYEQYF.

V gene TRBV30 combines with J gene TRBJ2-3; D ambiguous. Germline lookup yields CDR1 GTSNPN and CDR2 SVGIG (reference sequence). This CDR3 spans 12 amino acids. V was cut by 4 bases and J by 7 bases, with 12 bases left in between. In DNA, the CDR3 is TGTGCCTGGACGCGGCTTACGTATACGCAGTATTTT. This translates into CAWTRLTYTQYF.

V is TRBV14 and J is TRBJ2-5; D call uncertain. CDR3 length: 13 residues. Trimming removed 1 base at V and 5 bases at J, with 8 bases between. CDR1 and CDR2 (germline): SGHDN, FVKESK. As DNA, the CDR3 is TGTGCCAGCAGCCAAGTTCGCGTGGAGACCCAGTACTTC. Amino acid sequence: CASSQVRVETQYF.

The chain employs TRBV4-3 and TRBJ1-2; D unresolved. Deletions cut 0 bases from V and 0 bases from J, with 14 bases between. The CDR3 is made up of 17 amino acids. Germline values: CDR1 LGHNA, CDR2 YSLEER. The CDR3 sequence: CASSQDPRHGSNYGYTF. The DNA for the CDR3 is TGCGCCAGCAGCCAAGATCCCCGGCACGGTTCTAACTATGGCTACACCTTC.

Written as DNA, the CDR3 is TGCGCCAGCAGCTTGAGTCCGGGCCAACGTGACGAGCAGTACTTC. Translation: CASSLSPGQRDEQYF. The chain joins TRBV5-1 to TRBJ2-7; D gene unclear. Germline V gives CDR1 SGHRS, CDR2 YFSETQ. V was cut by 1 base and J by 5 bases, with 16 bases left in between. The CDR3 has 15 amino acids.

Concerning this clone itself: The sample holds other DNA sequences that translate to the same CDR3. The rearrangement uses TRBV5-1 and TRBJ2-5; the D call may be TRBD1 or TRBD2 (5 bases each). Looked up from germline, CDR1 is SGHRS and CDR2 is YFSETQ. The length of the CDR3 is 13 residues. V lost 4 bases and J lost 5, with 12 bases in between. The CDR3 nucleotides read TGCGCCAGCAGCAGGGACCTCGGGGAGACCCAGTACTTC. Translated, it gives CASSRDLGETQYF.

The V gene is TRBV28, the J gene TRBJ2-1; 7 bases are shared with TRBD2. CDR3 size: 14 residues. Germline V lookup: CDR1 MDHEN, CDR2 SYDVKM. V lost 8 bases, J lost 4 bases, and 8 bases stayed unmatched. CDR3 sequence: CASFKASGYNEQFF. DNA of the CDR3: TGTGCCAGCTTTAAGGCTAGCGGTTACAATGAGCAGTTCTTC.